One TCR beta chain is described in this entry. Clones were read by immunoSEQ multiplex PCR, and TCRdb kept only the in-frame ones, dropping some. The data show some 36,000 clones, with 90% to 95% seen just once and under 0.5% held by the top ten. The sample belongs to a study of T cell changes during pregnancy in multiple sclerosis. The sequences come from CD4+ T cells from peripheral blood mononuclear cells, collected in the second trimester of pregnancy. This TCR was recovered from a female donor with multiple sclerosis, enrolled in a pregnancy study.

This chain's CDR3 is CASSLGQFNEKLFF. CDR3 DNA: TGTGCCAGCAGCTTAGGACAGTTTAATGAAAAACTGTTTTTT. The rearrangement joins TRBV7-9 to TRBJ1-4; a possible D gene is TRBD1 (5 bases). This CDR3 contains 14 residues. V lost 1 base, J lost 4 bases, and 7 bases lay in between. The germline V gene encodes CDR1 SEHNR and CDR2 FQNEAQ (reference sequence).